A selection of T cell receptor beta chains follows, all from one sample in a study of T cell responses to AZD1222 COVID-19 vaccine. Some clones are missing from TCRdb's copy, which holds only in-frame ones; the method was immunoSEQ multiplex PCR. The sample gives some 110,000 clones, roughly 84% of which show up once; about 9.4% is in the top ten. The sample consisted of peripheral blood, taken on day 0 of AZD1222 vaccination. These TCRs come from an adult in good health. Both conserved end residues are part of each CDR3. A D gene is named only where the DNA matches it firmly. The size entry is marked missing in some rows and otherwise reads once, few, many or a size class.

CDR3 length,clone size,V gene,D gene,J gene,CDR3 protein,CDR3 DNA
17,NA,TRBV25-1,TRBD1,TRBJ2-1,CASSESDGQGHHNEQFF,TGTGCCAGCAGTGAATCCGATGGACAGGGGCACCACAATGAGCAGTTCTTC
16,NA,TRBV11-2,NA,TRBJ2-5,CASSSVLTRLQETQYF,TGTGCCAGCAGCTCCGTTCTGACTAGATTACAAGAGACCCAGTACTTC
11,NA,TRBV11-2,NA,TRBJ1-1,CASSRRLEAFF,TGTGCCAGCAGCCGGAGACTGGAAGCTTTCTTT
16,NA,TRBV5-6,TRBD1,TRBJ2-2,CASIPGTGGISGELFF,TGTGCCAGCATACCCGGGACAGGGGGCATCTCCGGGGAGCTGTTTTTT
15,NA,TRBV6-4,TRBD1,TRBJ1-1,CASKGQGTANTEAFF,TGTGCCAGCAAAGGACAGGGGACCGCGAACACTGAAGCTTTCTTT
12,NA,TRBV6-5,TRBD1,TRBJ1-3,CASSPDRHTIYF,TGTGCCAGCAGTCCGGACAGGCACACCATATATTTT
13,once,TRBV12-3/TRBV12-4,NA,TRBJ2-1,CASSFGVGNEQFF,TGTGCCAGCAGTTTCGGGGTCGGAAATGAGCAGTTCTTC
15,NA,TRBV5-6,TRBD2,TRBJ2-3,CASSLKLAGTDTQYF,TGTGCCAGCAGCTTGAAACTAGCGGGGACAGATACGCAGTATTTT
16,NA,TRBV28,NA,TRBJ2-7,CASSRNLWGGSYEQYF,TGTGCCAGCAGCCGAAACCTCTGGGGCGGGTCCTACGAGCAGTACTTC
15,NA,TRBV11-1,NA,TRBJ1-6,CASSLEDSRNSPLHF,TGTGCCAGCAGCTTAGAAGACAGCCGGAATTCACCCCTCCACTTT
15,NA,TRBV6-5,NA,TRBJ1-5,CASRRTAKGDQPQHF,TGTGCCAGCAGAAGGACAGCTAAGGGTGATCAGCCCCAGCATTTT
15,NA,TRBV27,TRBD1,TRBJ2-7,CASSLGQGELDEQYF,TGTGCCAGCAGTCTAGGACAGGGGGAGCTGGACGAGCAGTACTTC
16,NA,TRBV25-1,NA,TRBJ2-3,CASSEYTGTFTDTQYF,TGTGCCAGCAGTGAGTACACGGGAACCTTCACAGATACGCAGTATTTT
16,NA,TRBV7-8,NA,TRBJ1-3,CASSLARGTGGNTIYF,TGTGCCAGCAGCTTAGCGCGGGGGACCGGGGGAAACACCATATATTTT
14,once,TRBV30,NA,TRBJ2-2,CAWKSLLNTGELFF,TGTGCCTGGAAGAGTCTACTTAACACCGGGGAGCTGTTTTTT